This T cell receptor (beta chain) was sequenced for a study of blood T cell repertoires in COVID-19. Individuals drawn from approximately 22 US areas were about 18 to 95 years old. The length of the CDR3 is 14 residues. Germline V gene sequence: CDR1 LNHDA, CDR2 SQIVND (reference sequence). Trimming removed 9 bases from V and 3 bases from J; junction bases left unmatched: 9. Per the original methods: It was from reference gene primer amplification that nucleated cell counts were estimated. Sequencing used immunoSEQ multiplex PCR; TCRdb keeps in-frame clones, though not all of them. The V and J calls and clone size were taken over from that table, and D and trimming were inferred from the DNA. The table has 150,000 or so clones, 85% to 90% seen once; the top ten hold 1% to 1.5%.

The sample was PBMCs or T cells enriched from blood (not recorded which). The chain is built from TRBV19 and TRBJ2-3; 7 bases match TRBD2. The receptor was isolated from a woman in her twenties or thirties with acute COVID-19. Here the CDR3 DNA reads TGTGCCAGCGGCCTGGGGGGGAGGACAGATACGCAGTATTTT. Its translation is CASGLGGRTDTQYF. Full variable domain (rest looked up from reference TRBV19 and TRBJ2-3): DGGITQSPKYLFRKEGQNVTLSCEQNLNHDAMYWYRQDPGQGLRLIYYSQIVNDFQKGDIAEGYSVSREKKESFPLTVTSAQKNPTAFYLCASGLGGRTDTQYFGPGTRLTVL.